A single sample gave rise to the 15 T cell receptor beta chains below, sequenced in a study of cytomegalovirus exposure and HLA in healthy donors (dated 2017 in TCRdb). The library was built by means of the immunoSEQ multiplex PCR assay. TCRdb re-hosts the immuneACCESS table, in-frame sequences only. Its copies lack some clones; in the studies checked, an unresolved V gene accounts for under half of them, and the cause for the rest is not known. This sample is represented by 260,000 or so clones; roughly 90% of them were singletons. Together, the top ten hold around 0.9% of the sample. The sequenced material came from PBMCs. The source of these receptors is a woman younger than 35 in good health and CMV-seronegative.

This clone was found once. The V call is TRBV7-3, the J call TRBJ2-2; D is possibly TRBD2 (5 bases). The V gene's germline CDR1 is SGHTA and CDR2 FQGTGA. V was pared by 3 bases and J by 0 bases, with 11 bases between. The CDR3 loop spans 16 amino acids. The CDR3 nucleotides are TGTGCCAGCAGCTTGGGTCGGGGAGCGAACACCGGGGAGCTGTTTTTT. As protein: CASSLGRGANTGELFF.

This rearrangement joins TRBV10-3 to TRBJ2-7; 8 bases match TRBD1. Trimming took 6 bases from V and 5 from J; bases not matched to a gene: 6. The CDR3 length is 13 residues. Germline-derived CDR1 and CDR2 are ENHRY and SYGVKD. This chain's CDR3 is CAISLGQGDEQYF. Here the CDR3 DNA reads TGTGCCATCAGCTTAGGACAGGGTGACGAGCAGTACTTC.

The chain employs TRBV6-5 and TRBJ2-7; a possible D gene is TRBD2 (6 bases). Germline values: CDR1 MNHEY, CDR2 SVGAGI. The CDR3 extends over 11 amino acids. Trimming pared 5 bases from V and 10 bases from J, leaving 12 bases between. CDR3 region: CASSLGGSQYF. DNA of the CDR3: TGTGCCAGCAGTCTTGGGGGGAGCCAGTACTTC.

The chain joins TRBV6-1 to TRBJ2-5, with D perhaps TRBD2 (5 bases). V was shortened by 9 bases and J by 4 bases, with 18 bases between the two germline ends. The CDR3 is 14 residues long. CDR1 is MNHNS and CDR2 is SASEGT in the germline V gene. CDR3 residues: CASSGIELGETQYF. CDR3 bases: TGTGCCAGTTCCGGGATCGAGTTAGGAGAGACCCAGTACTTC.

The J gene is TRBJ2-7, the V gene TRBV2; D is perhaps TRBD2 (5 bases). The length of the CDR3 is 13 residues. Germline CDR1 is SNHLY and CDR2 is FYNNEI. V lost 8 bases and J 6 bases, leaving 17 bases between the germline ends. CDR3 nucleotides: TGTGCCAGCTCGAGGGATTCAGCTGGCGAGCAGTACTTC. This encodes CASSRDSAGEQYF.

In this sample, this clone turned up a few times. The chain employs TRBV2 and TRBJ1-2; D is uncertain. Deletions cut 7 bases from V and 7 bases from J, with 7 bases between. Germline CDR1 is SNHLY and CDR2 is FYNNEI. This CDR3 is 10 amino acids long. As DNA, the CDR3 is TGTGCCAGCATCGGGTCTGGCTACACCTTC. Amino acid sequence: CASIGSGYTF.

In regard to this clone: Other DNA sequences within the sample encode an identical CDR3. V and J are TRBV5-1 and TRBJ2-3, with TRBD2 identical over 7 bases. V lost 1 base to trimming and J lost 0 bases; unmatched junction nucleotides: 2. Germline-derived CDR1 and CDR2 are SGHRS and YFSETQ. The CDR3 sequence is 15 residues long. CDR3 coding DNA: TGCGCCAGCAGCTTGTCGGGGGGTAGCACAGATACGCAGTATTTT. It encodes CASSLSGGSTDTQYF.

This CDR3 reads CASSDPARVHRANTGELFF. CDR3 coding DNA: TGTGCCAGCAGTGATCCGGCTCGGGTCCACCGCGCGAACACCGGGGAGCTGTTTTTT. This sequence joins TRBV6-1 and TRBJ2-2; no firm D call. The V gene lost 3 bases and the J gene lost 0 bases, with 20 bases spanning the gap. Germline V gene data show CDR1 as MNHNS and CDR2 as SASEGT. The CDR3 contains 19 residues.

The rearrangement joins TRBV5-8 to TRBJ1-5, with 8 bases matching TRBD1. The length of the CDR3 is 14 residues. Germline trimming cut 4 bases from V and 6 bases from J; bases unmatched to any gene: 6. Germline assignment: CDR1 SGHTS and CDR2 YDEGEE. The CDR3 region is CASSGTGGRQPQHF. In DNA form, the CDR3 reads TGTGCCAGCAGCGGAACAGGGGGGCGTCAGCCCCAGCATTTT.

The chain combines TRBV19 with TRBJ2-1, with a tentative D call TRBD2 (5 bases). V was cut by 11 bases and J by 2 bases, with 22 bases left in between. The CDR3 has 16 residues. Germline V gene data show CDR1 as LNHDA and CDR2 as SQIVND (reference sequence). The chain's CDR3 is CASRQRSGIAYNEQFF. The CDR3 DNA is TGTGCCTCGCGTCAGCGGTCGGGAATCGCCTACAATGAGCAGTTCTTC.

The V gene is TRBV28, the J gene TRBJ2-5; no clear D. The CDR3 consists of 14 residues. CDR1 and CDR2 (germline): MDHEN, SYDVKM. The ends were cut back, 3 bases at V and 5 bases at J, with 13 bases in the middle. The CDR3 region has the DNA TGTGCCAGCAGTTTTTATAATATGCGGGAGACCCAGTACTTC. This codes for CASSFYNMRETQYF.

The J gene is TRBJ2-7, the V gene TRBV18; 8 bases are a match to TRBD1. The germline V gene encodes CDR1 KGHSH and CDR2 LQKENI. The ends lost 1 base at V and 3 bases at J; junction bases unmatched: 8. CDR3 size: 16 residues. CDR3 DNA: TGTGCCAGCTCACCACTCCCGGGACAGGCCGTCTACGAGCAGTACTTC. Its translation is CASSPLPGQAVYEQYF.

The chain links TRBV7-6 to TRBJ1-1; possibly TRBD1 for D (6 bases). Trimming stripped 5 bases from V and 0 bases from J, with 19 bases between. There are 17 residues in the CDR3. Per the germline V gene, CDR1 is SGHVS and CDR2 is FNYEAQ. As DNA, the CDR3 is TGTGCCAGCAGCCGCACCGGGACACCCGCCTTGAACACTGAAGCTTTCTTT. As protein: CASSRTGTPALNTEAFF.

The chain couples TRBV7-3 to TRBJ2-1, with TRBD2 matching 7 bases. Germline assignment: CDR1 SGHTA and CDR2 FQGTGA. V was pared by 0 bases and J by 5 bases, with 10 bases of the junction left unmatched. This CDR3 is built from 17 residues. The chain's CDR3 is CASSLTSRVLADNEQFF. The CDR3 coding sequence is TGTGCCAGCAGCTTAACGAGCAGGGTTCTAGCGGACAATGAGCAGTTCTTC.

V and J are TRBV28 and TRBJ1-1, with D perhaps TRBD1 (5 bases). The germline gives CDR1 MDHEN, CDR2 SYDVKM. The CDR3 is 16 amino acids. Trimming pared 5 bases from V and 3 bases from J, leaving 19 bases between. The DNA for the CDR3 is TGTGCCAGCAGTCCCCACCACAGGACGTTTGACACTGAAGCTTTCTTT. Amino acids: CASSPHHRTFDTEAFF.